This TCR beta chain was found in a study of cytomegalovirus exposure and HLA in healthy donors. On this clone itself: Its antigen is as yet unknown.

Findings and caveats of the study: Versus the approximately 700-donor mean, an Asian-associated ancestry cluster reportedly showed fewer N-insertions in a later analysis. Near-uniform donor sequencing depth was presumed by presence/absence analyses. DRB1 showed the most TCR associations and HLA-C the fewest in a later analysis, as rates varied by HLA locus.

The study ran its PCR with 60 Vbeta and 13 Jbeta primers. Sequencing used immunoSEQ multiplex PCR; TCRdb keeps in-frame clones, though not all of them. The sample consists of some 90,000 clones, approximately 72% of them appearing once. CDR1 and CDR2 (germline): LNHDA, SQIVND (reference sequence). Trimming took 8 bases from V and 2 from J, leaving 12 bases between them. The CDR3 has 13 amino acids. This clonotype originated in a woman in her 70s in good health and CMV-seropositive. The specimen was PBMCs. The V and J genes are TRBV19 and TRBJ1-2; TRBD1 is a possible D gene (5 bases). The CDR3 region has the DNA TGTGCCAGTGGAGGGGATTCGAACTATGGCTACACCTTC. This sequence encodes CASGGDSNYGYTF.